This TCR beta chain was sequenced for a study of blood T cell repertoires in COVID-19 (dated by TCRdb to about 2020). Looking at the study overall: The collaborator samples originated in the United States, Italy and Spain and spanned the acute and convalescent phases of COVID-19. The prospective study material was composed of cDNA or gDNA derived from T cells, B-cell-depleted T cells, or PBMCs. Deeply sampled blood TCRbeta repertoires from subjects exposed to, actively infected with, or recovered from COVID-19 were included in the dataset. A freely available public database, intended as a resource for researchers studying the immune response to SARS-CoV-2, is where the repertoires were released. Samples were obtained from the ongoing ImmuneRACE study (first 160 participants) and from about 1,300 subjects provided by 6 global collaborators. Nearly every sample came with metadata listing a de-identified subject ID, COVID-19 status, age in years and sex. Where available, HLA class I and class II types were taken from metadata supplied by the sample provider and were not determined by assay-based typing. What the authors observed across the whole study: The amount of clinical and demographic metadata varied by source and participant and was provided uncurated.

Measured from the cysteine to the phenylalanine, the CDR3 is 13 residues long. Only the CDR3 portion is preserved as DNA: 39 bases, with reading frame beginning at the first base. At the junction V is shortened by 6 bases and J by 2 bases, with 11 bases in between. Comments on this clone: What antigen it recognizes has not been identified. Base qualities were left out, and no much larger clone turns up one base away.

The immunoSEQ Assay, a bias-controlled multiplex PCR, was used to amplify TCRbeta CDR3 regions from genomic DNA. In the source study's methods: Nucleated cell counts per sample were estimated from amplification of reference gene primers within the assay. To quantify the absolute abundance of each unique TCRbeta CDR3 rearrangement, sequence reads were collapsed and filtered. For each sample, productive Simpson clonality was calculated as the square root of Simpson's diversity index across productive rearrangements. Drawn from immuneACCESS, this table holds only the in-frame rearrangements with V and J called that TCRdb kept. Clones are partly lost; checked studies trace under half to an unresolved V gene and leave the rest unexplained. V and J calls and clone size are as listed in that table; D and trimming were resolved from the DNA. The sample has some 220,000 clones on record, 65% to 85% of them singletons. Over 0.95% of the sample is in the top ten clones.

In Seattle, one collaborating source enrolled patients while the infection was active and tracked those patients longitudinally over the course of disease. The collaborating institutions used their own protocols to collect whole blood in K2EDTA tubes. For TCRbeta analysis, collaborators shipped samples as frozen whole blood, isolated PBMCs, or DNA extracted from either of those sample types. The receptor was derived from a woman aged 25 to 45 with COVID-19, enrolled during active disease. The sequenced material came from peripheral blood. Recombination joined TRBV12-3 or TRBV12-4 with TRBJ2-7; there is no confident call for the D gene. The CDR3 reads as follows: CASSRATTYEQYF. The DNA is TGTGCCAGCAGCCGAGCCACTACCTACGAGCAGTACTTC.